A selection of T cell receptor beta chains follows, all from one sample in a study of radiation and T cells in renal cell carcinoma. TCRdb keeps only in-frame clones here, not all; method: immunoSEQ multiplex PCR. The sample consists of around 74,000 clones, 70% to 90% of them appearing once. This material consisted of blood, taken from a patient whose treatment included radiotherapy and nephrectomy. These receptors were obtained from a woman in her sixties with renal cell carcinoma. The conserved cysteine and the conserved F or W are not part of the CDR3 here. A D gene is named only where the DNA matches it firmly.

V	D	CDR3
TRBV6-5	NA	ASTPSFGHNTEAF
TRBV29-1	NA	SVVVGGTGELF
TRBV29-1	NA	SAVMWETQY
TRBV4-3	NA	ASRDSSNTGELF
TRBV12-5	NA	ASGHNTAGQSRANVLT
TRBV6-1	TRBD1	ASSWDSANTEAF
TRBV11-2	TRBD1	ASSLDPTGGWNGYT
TRBV28	NA	ASSLVGRGADTQY
TRBV16	NA	ASSSSPAQETEAF
TRBV19	NA	ASSLDRIVRTNTIY
TRBV15	NA	ATSRDRVVGAGYGYT
TRBV4-3	NA	ASSQADTSSHVQY
TRBV2	NA	ASSRQRTGELF
TRBV19	NA	ASSNTGELF
TRBV30	NA	ALTSGSNQPQH
TRBV6-5	NA	ASLQGPGAYGYT
TRBV7-2	NA	ASGTGVGVGETQY
TRBV1	NA	TSSHGVGGNSPLH
TRBV27	TRBD2	ASSYSGSEVETQY
TRBV5-1	NA	ASSANPGDNTEAF
TRBV28	NA	ASSGSPGFHEQY
TRBV7-3	NA	ASSLIGDIDSPLH
TRBV9	NA	ASSANLNEQF
TRBV5-6	TRBD1	ASSSQQGQETQY
TRBV18	NA	ASSREGSDTQY
TRBV28	NA	ASSLLGASAYEQY
TRBV28	NA	ASSFSGGPAQF
TRBV19	NA	ASQNTPGRGTGELF
TRBV5-6	TRBD1	ASSLLGTGGGNTIY
TRBV18	NA	ASSPARGPYEQY
TRBV19	NA	ASSIEGRGSEAF
TRBV19	NA	ASSIGGFSSYEQY
TRBV6-4	TRBD2	ASSRSSGPYNEQF
TRBV30	TRBD2	AWRQSLAGVGEQY
TRBV7-2	NA	ASSFTNSPLH
TRBV2	NA	ASSARATGEKLF
TRBV6-1	TRBD1	ASSLPQGVATEAF
TRBV27	NA	ASSLAVGNTEAF
TRBV19	NA	ASSIRRPPYNEQF
TRBV5-5	NA	ASRRGHLEKLF
TRBV4-2	NA	ASSQDHQGADSGNTIY
TRBV28	NA	ASSFRGRGGYNEQF
TRBV12-5	NA	ASGLESRGFYGYT